This TCR beta chain derives from a study of blood T cell repertoires in COVID-19. As for the study in general: The United States, Italy and Spain supplied acute and convalescent COVID-19 samples. Sources were T cells, B-cell-depleted T cells, or PBMCs; the material itself was cDNA or gDNA.

The assay was immunoSEQ multiplex PCR, and TCRdb's table has in-frame clones only and misses some. The data hold about 200,000 clones, with 70% to 80% observed a single time. This clone has only a few counts. Germline values: CDR1 GTSNPN, CDR2 SVGIG (reference sequence). This CDR3 region has 16 residues. J was trimmed by 6 bases and V by 0 bases; bases with no gene match: 10. The chain uses TRBV30 and TRBJ2-1; 8 bases are a match to TRBD2. Sequencing used peripheral blood. The clonotype originates from a middle-aged woman with COVID-19, enrolled during active disease. CDR3 sequence reads: CAWSVSQREFSNEQFF. For the CDR3, the DNA is TGTGCCTGGAGTGTATCCCAGCGGGAGTTCTCCAATGAGCAGTTCTTC.